Listed here is a single T cell receptor (beta chain). Its antigen is as yet unknown. This sample stems from a study of T cell responses to AZD1222 COVID-19 vaccine. Trimming pared 1 base from V and 3 bases from J, leaving 7 bases between. The CDR3 consists of 13 residues. Germline V CDR1 and CDR2: MNHNS, SASEGT. General study results and limits: Clonal diversity may have been underestimated in mostly white British donors. Repertoires in all cases were sampled only once the peak T cell response had passed. At 160-218 and 743-854, vaccine-associated CD4 TCRs were dominant, and they spanned spike.

Measured with immunoSEQ multiplex PCR; TCRdb has only the in-frame clones, and not every one. This sample yields some 150,000 clones, of which more than 85% are seen a single time; roughly 2% belongs to the top ten. This chain uses TRBV6-1 with TRBJ2-7; D is uncertain. This TCR was recovered from an adult in good health. The sequencing here drew on peripheral blood, taken on day 0 of AZD1222 vaccination. DNA of the CDR3: TGTGCCAGCAGTGAAGTTCCCAGCTACGAGCAGTACTTC. Amino acids: CASSEVPSYEQYF.